The 10 T cell receptor beta chains listed next were all sequenced from one sample in a study of blood T cell repertoires in COVID-19. TCRdb keeps only in-frame clones here, not all; method: immunoSEQ multiplex PCR. The data show approximately 100,000 clones, 87% seen once. Sequenced: peripheral blood. The receptor set was obtained from a man aged 70 or older with acute or convalescent COVID-19.

In this sample, this clone turned up once. V is TRBV5-4 and J is TRBJ2-3; TRBD2 aligns across 16 bases. After removal of 4 bases from V and 6 bases from J, the junction contained 8 bases not matched to a gene. Per germline, CDR1 SGHNT and CDR2 YYREEE (reference sequence). The CDR3 is 17 amino acids. This CDR3 reads CASSTPGLAGGHDTQYF. The CDR3 DNA reads as TGTGCCAGCAGCACGCCGGGACTAGCGGGGGGGCATGATACGCAGTATTTT.

The table lists this clone with a count of one. The chain employs TRBV2 and TRBJ1-1; TRBD1 is a possible D gene (5 bases). V lost 0 bases to trimming and J lost 1 base, with 9 bases between them. This CDR3 spans 15 amino acids. Germline loops: CDR1 SNHLY, CDR2 FYNNEI. CDR3 loop: CASSEARQRNTEAFF. The CDR3 nucleotides are TGTGCCAGCAGTGAAGCAAGACAGCGGAACACTGAAGCTTTCTTT.

V and J are TRBV11-2 and TRBJ1-3; D gene uncertain. V was cut by 5 bases and J by 2 bases, with 16 bases left in between. CDR3 size: 16 residues. CDR1 and CDR2 from the germline V gene are SGHAT and FQNNGV. CDR3 region: CASSPLTSRAGNTIYF. For the CDR3, the DNA is TGTGCCAGCAGCCCCTTGACTAGTAGGGCTGGAAACACCATATATTTT. Combining the CDR3 with reference TRBV11-2 and TRBJ1-3 gives the whole variable domain EAGVAQSPRYKIIEKRQSVAFWCNPISGHATLYWYQQILGQGPKLLIQFQNNGVVDDSQLPKDRFSAERLKGVDSTLKIQPAKLEDSAVYLCASSPLTSRAGNTIYFGEGSWLTVV.

This sequence joins TRBV6-1 and TRBJ1-1, with TRBD1 matching 10 bases. The CDR3 is 14 residues long. Germline trimming cut 7 bases from V and 4 bases from J; bases unmatched to any gene: 6. Per the germline V gene, CDR1 is MNHNS and CDR2 is SASEGT. The CDR3 protein is CASTQTGGPTEAFF. DNA of the CDR3: TGTGCCAGCACCCAGACAGGGGGCCCCACTGAAGCTTTCTTT.

Notes on this clone: The same CDR3 is also encoded by other DNA sequences in this sample. The CDR3 reads CASSRDRNYGYTF. The CDR3 coding sequence is TGTGCCAGCAGCCGCGACAGGAACTATGGCTACACCTTC. V is TRBV6-5 and J is TRBJ1-2, with D tentatively TRBD1 (6 bases). This CDR3 spans 13 amino acids. Germline loops: CDR1 MNHEY, CDR2 SVGAGI. V was cut by 6 bases and J by 2 bases, with 10 bases left in between.

The J gene is TRBJ2-2, the V gene TRBV11-2; 9 nucleotides line up with TRBD1. Germline V CDR1 and CDR2: SGHAT, FQNNGV. The CDR3 runs 15 residues. Trimming cost V 5 bases and J 4 bases; bases outside gene matches: 5. CDR3 nucleotide sequence: TGTGCCAGCAGCCCCCGGACAGGGGCCACCGGGGAGCTGTTTTTT. Amino acid sequence: CASSPRTGATGELFF.

The rearrangement links TRBV19 to TRBJ2-3; D might be TRBD2 (5 bases). This CDR3 has 15 residues. Germline loops: CDR1 LNHDA, CDR2 SQIVND (reference sequence). Trimming pared 0 bases from V and 5 bases from J, leaving 12 bases between. CDR3 region: CASSIEGRTLDTQYF. DNA for the CDR3: TGTGCCAGTAGTATAGAGGGCAGGACTTTAGATACGCAGTATTTT.

The chain links TRBV19 to TRBJ1-1; D remains ambiguous. Germline values: CDR1 LNHDA, CDR2 SQIVND (reference sequence). CDR3 size: 15 residues. Trimming left V 1 base short and J 6 bases short, with 15 bases between. The chain's CDR3 is CASSIGADTYAEAFF. In DNA form, the CDR3 reads TGTGCCAGTAGTATAGGGGCAGATACTTACGCTGAAGCTTTCTTT. Looking up the rest from reference TRBV19 and TRBJ1-1 gives the full variable domain: DGGITQSPKYLFRKEGQNVTLSCEQNLNHDAMYWYRQDPGQGLRLIYYSQIVNDFQKGDIAEGYSVSREKKESFPLTVTSAQKNPTAFYLCASSIGADTYAEAFFGQGTRLTVV.

This chain links TRBV6-8 with TRBJ2-4, with D hard to call. Germline CDR1 is MNHGY and CDR2 is SAAAGT. CDR3 length equals 14 residues. The V end lost 6 bases, the J end lost 0 bases, and 9 bases lay between the germline ends. The CDR3 sequence is CASSSSLAKNIQYF. CDR3 DNA sequence: TGTGCCAGCAGCTCGAGTTTAGCCAAAAACATTCAGTACTTC.

This clone was seen only a few times. The V call is TRBV24-1, the J call TRBJ1-6, with D tentatively TRBD1 (6 bases). Germline CDR1 and CDR2: KGHDR and SFDVKD. Trimming left V 7 bases short and J 5 bases short, with 29 bases between. CDR3 size: 20 residues. CDR3 sequence: CATRNPSTHPRTANNSPLHF. In DNA, the CDR3 is TGTGCCACCAGAAATCCCTCAACCCACCCAAGGACAGCTAATAATTCACCCCTCCACTTT.